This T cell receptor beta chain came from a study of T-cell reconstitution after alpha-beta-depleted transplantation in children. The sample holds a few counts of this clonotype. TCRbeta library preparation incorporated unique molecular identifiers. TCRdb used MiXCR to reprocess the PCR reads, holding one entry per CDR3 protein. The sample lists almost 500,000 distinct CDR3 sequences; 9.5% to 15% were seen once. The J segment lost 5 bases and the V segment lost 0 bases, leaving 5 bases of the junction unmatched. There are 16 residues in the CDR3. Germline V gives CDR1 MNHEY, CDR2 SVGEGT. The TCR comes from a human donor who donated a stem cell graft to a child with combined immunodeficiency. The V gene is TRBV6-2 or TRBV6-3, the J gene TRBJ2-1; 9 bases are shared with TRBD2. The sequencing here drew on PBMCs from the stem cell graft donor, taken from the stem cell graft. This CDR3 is CASSYSAGGPDNEQFF. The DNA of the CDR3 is TGTGCCAGCAGTTACTCGGCGGGGGGGCCAGACAATGAGCAGTTCTTC.